This T cell receptor (beta chain) originates from a study of blood T cells in healthy people across ages. Study-wide points: Donor CMV status, an unknown factor, possibly confounded changes in expanded clonotypes. Unsorted PBMCs blocked a conclusive comparison of naive and antigen-experienced cells.

Through a sample-barcoded 5' primer and a J-beta primer mix, a second PCR was run for about 7 to 12 cycles. TCRdb recomputed calls from the 5' RACE reads with MiXCR, one row per CDR3 protein. Altogether over a million distinct CDR3 sequences are present, roughly 45% being singletons, with the ten largest covering roughly 7.7%. As concerns this clonotype: Its antigen is not identified. A junction boundary mismatches the germline segment, possibly from a read error.

The length of the CDR3 is 14 residues. Germline V gives CDR1 GTSNPN, CDR2 SVGIG (reference sequence). For every donor, a draw yielded 8.5 to 10 milliliters of peripheral blood. Per sample, extraction of total RNA gave at least 6 micrograms in every case. Sequenced input: blood. The TCR sequence derives from a woman aged 18-35 years in good health. The rearrangement uses TRBV30 and TRBJ2-4; either TRBD1 or TRBD2 may supply D (5 bases each). TRBJ2-7 matches the DNA end more closely, so the J call is doubtful. The CDR3 DNA reads TGTGCCCGGAGTACCGGGACCTATGCCTACGAGCAGTACTTC. Protein: CARSTGTYAYEQYF.